This TCR beta chain was sequenced during a study of shared clonotypes between healthy human individuals. Germline assignment: CDR1 SGHVS and CDR2 FQNEAQ. The CDR3 covers 13 residues. The V end was cut by 1 base, the J end by 6 bases, with 9 bases between. Comments on this clone: Its antigen is unknown.

This table comes from immunoSEQ multiplex PCR, and its TCRdb copy is limited to in-frame clones, with some not included. The table shows about 2.2 million clones, with roughly 91% occurring only once. CD45RO-negative, CCR7-positively selected cells formed the naive CD8 fraction, excluding terminally differentiated effector memory CD45RA+ cells. Findings of the study overall: Limited genetic and exposure-history diversity came from having few donors.

The V gene is TRBV7-8, the J gene TRBJ1-1; a weak D match, TRBD1 (5 bases). The TCR sequence derives from a man younger than 35 in good health. Some clones in this sample may be carry-over from other donors' samples. Sequencing input: naive CD8+ T cells from PBMCs. The CDR3 DNA reads as TGTGCCAGCAGCTTAGGGGGCAGGGCTGAAGCTTTCTTT. Translating gives CASSLGGRAEAFF.